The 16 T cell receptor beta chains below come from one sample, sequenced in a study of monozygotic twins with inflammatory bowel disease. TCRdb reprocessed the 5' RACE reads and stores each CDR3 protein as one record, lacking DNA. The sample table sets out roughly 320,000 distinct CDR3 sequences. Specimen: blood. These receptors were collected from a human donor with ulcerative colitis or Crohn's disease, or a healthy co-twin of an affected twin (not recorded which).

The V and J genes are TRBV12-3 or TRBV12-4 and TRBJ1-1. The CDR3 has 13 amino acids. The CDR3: CASTLGKNTEAFF.

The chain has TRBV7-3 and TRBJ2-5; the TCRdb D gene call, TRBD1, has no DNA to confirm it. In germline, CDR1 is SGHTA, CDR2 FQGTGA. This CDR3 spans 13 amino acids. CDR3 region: CASTNGGGETQYF.

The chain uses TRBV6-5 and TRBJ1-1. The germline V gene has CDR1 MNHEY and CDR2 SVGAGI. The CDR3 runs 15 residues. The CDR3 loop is CASSYNGRTNTEAFF.

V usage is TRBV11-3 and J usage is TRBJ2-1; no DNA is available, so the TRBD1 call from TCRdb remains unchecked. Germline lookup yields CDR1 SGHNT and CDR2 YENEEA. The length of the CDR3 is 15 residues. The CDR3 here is CASSHGRTGVNEQFF.

The CDR3 loop is CASSKVQAYEQYF. The genes are TRBV7-8 and TRBJ2-7; the D gene TCRdb calls, TRBD1, cannot be checked with no DNA. This CDR3 comprises 13 residues. In germline, CDR1 is SGHVS, CDR2 FQNEAQ.

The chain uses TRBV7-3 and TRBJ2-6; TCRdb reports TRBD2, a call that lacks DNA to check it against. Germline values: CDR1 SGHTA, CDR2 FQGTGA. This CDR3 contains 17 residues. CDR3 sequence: CASSPTRPSSGANVLTF.

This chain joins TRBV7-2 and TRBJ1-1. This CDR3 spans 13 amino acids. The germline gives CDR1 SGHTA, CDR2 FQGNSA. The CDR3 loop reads CASSFEFSPEAFF.

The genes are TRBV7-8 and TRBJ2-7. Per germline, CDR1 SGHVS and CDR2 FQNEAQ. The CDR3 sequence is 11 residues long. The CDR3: CASSLIYEQYF.

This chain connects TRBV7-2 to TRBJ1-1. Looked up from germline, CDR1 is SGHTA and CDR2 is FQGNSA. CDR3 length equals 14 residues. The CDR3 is CASSLGNMNTEAFF.

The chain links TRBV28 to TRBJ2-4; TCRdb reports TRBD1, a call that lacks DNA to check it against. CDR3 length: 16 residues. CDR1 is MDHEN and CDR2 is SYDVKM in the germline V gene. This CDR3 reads CASSRRGSGGQNIQYF.

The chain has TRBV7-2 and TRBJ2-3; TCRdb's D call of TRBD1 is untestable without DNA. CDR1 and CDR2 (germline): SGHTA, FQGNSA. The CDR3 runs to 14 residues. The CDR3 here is CASSHDRGTDTQYF.

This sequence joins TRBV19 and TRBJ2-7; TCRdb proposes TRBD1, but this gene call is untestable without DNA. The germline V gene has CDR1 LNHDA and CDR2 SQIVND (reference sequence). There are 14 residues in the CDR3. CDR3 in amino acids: CASSWDRKSPEQYF.

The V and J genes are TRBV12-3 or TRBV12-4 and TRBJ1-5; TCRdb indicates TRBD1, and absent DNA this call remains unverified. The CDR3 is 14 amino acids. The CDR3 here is CASSLQGRSQPQHF.

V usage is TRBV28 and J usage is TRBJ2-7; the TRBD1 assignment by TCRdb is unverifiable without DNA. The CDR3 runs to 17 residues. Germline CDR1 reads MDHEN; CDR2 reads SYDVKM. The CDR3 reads CASSLLLGTGDSYEQYF.

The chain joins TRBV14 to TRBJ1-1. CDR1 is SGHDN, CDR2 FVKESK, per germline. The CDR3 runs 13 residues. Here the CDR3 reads CASSRMVDTEAFF.

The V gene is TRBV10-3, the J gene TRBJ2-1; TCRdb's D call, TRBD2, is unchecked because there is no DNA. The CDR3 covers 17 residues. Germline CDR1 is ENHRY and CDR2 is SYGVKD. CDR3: CAISEPTSRDPVDEQFF.